Sequencing of this T cell receptor (beta chain) was carried out in a study of CD8 T cells in Susac syndrome. Per the germline V gene, CDR1 is LNHDA and CDR2 is SQIVND (reference sequence). This CDR3 spans 13 amino acids. After extraction with the RNeasy kit, 0.5 to 1 ug of the RNA was reverse transcribed using random hexamers. TCRdb itself ran the immunoSEQ multiplex PCR reads through MiXCR, one entry per CDR3 protein. The sample lists about 73,000 distinct CDR3 sequences; about 95% were seen once. Turning to this clonotype: One junction end does not reproduce the germline sequence, and a read error may be involved.

Source material: CD8+ T cells from PBMCs. This receptor was obtained from a human donor with multiple sclerosis. The chain combines TRBV19 with TRBJ1-2, with D possibly matching TRBD1 (5 bases). This CDR3 is CASSFSPGQGWAF. The CDR3, as DNA: TGTGCCAGTAGTTTTTCACCCGGGCAGGGATGGGCCTTC.